This T cell receptor beta chain derives from a study of technical replicates of blood from a handful of donors. Using immunoSEQ multiplex PCR, the repertoire was profiled, and TCRdb retains in-frame clones only, with some absent. The sample consists of 90,000 to 100,000 clones, about 95% of them appearing once. The material sequenced was T cells isolated from PBMCs. The sequence came from a human donor in good health.

This chain's CDR3 is CASSYSMNTEAFF. In nucleotides, the CDR3 is TGTGCCAGCAGTTACAGTATGAACACTGAAGCTTTCTTT. This chain connects TRBV28 to TRBJ1-1; D not certain. This CDR3 is 13 amino acids long. V lost 4 bases and J lost 0, with 6 bases in between. In germline, CDR1 is MDHEN, CDR2 SYDVKM. The full variable domain, completed using reference TRBV28 and TRBJ1-1, is DVKVTQSSRYLVKRTGEKVFLECVQDMDHENMFWYRQDPGLGLRLIYFSYDVKMKEKGDIPEGYSVSREKKERFSLILESASTNQTSMYLCASSYSMNTEAFFGQGTRLTVV.